This T cell receptor beta chain was profiled in a study of T cell responses to AZD1222 COVID-19 vaccine. Overall study results and limits: Elevations in Spike-specific TCR breadth and depth followed administration of two AZD1222 doses.

In regard to this clone: Its antigen is undetermined.

This CDR3 has 14 amino acids. V gave up 0 bases and J gave up 6 bases, with 11 bases separating them. Per germline, CDR1 LNHNV and CDR2 YYDKDF (reference sequence). Profiling relied on immunoSEQ multiplex PCR, and the TCRdb table lists in-frame clones only, not all of them. The sample holds about 170,000 clones, just under 95% seen once. Sequencing was performed on peripheral blood, taken on day 0 of AZD1222 vaccination. The receptor's source is an adult in good health. The chain joins TRBV15 to TRBJ1-2; unclear D gene. CDR3: CATSRDRRADGYTF. The CDR3 nucleotides read TGTGCCACCAGCAGAGATCGGAGGGCAGATGGCTACACCTTC.